The following is a T cell receptor beta chain sequence with its context. The length of the CDR3 is 14 residues. Germline CDR1 reads ENHRY; CDR2 reads SYGVKD. The ends lost 10 bases at V and 5 bases at J; junction bases unmatched: 11. In the original workflow: Amplification of reference gene primers was used by the study to estimate nucleated cell counts. Produced via immunoSEQ multiplex PCR; TCRdb's table is partial and in-frame only. From that table come the V and J calls and clone size; the DNA was used to work out D and trimming. Here the sample spans 100,000 or so clones, 85% to 95% being singletons. The source of the sample is a study of blood T cell repertoires in COVID-19. Study-wide context: From the United States, Italy and Spain came samples of acute and convalescent COVID-19. T cells, B-cell-depleted T cells, or PBMCs supplied cDNA or gDNA.

The sample taken for sequencing was peripheral blood. The rearrangement joins TRBV10-3 to TRBJ2-5; the match to TRBD1 covers 9 bases. This receptor was identified in a woman aged 45-60 years in a cohort sampled during active COVID-19. The chain's CDR3 is CATGQGPLWETQYF. In DNA, the CDR3 is TGTGCCACAGGACAGGGGCCGTTGTGGGAGACCCAGTACTTC.